This entry lists 18 T cell receptor beta chains sequenced from one sample in a study of cytotoxic CD8 clonotypes in ibrutinib-treated CLL. Data came from immunoSEQ multiplex PCR; TCRdb stores just in-frame clones and leaves some out. Seen here are 110,000 to 150,000 clones, about 78% observed once, and the top ten hold around 4.9%. Source: PBMCs, taken after 24 months of ibrutinib treatment. Source of these receptors: a human donor with chronic lymphocytic leukemia.

The chain recombines TRBV5-1 with TRBJ2-5, with 7 nucleotides matching TRBD1. V gave up 6 bases and J gave up 5 bases; unmatched junction bases: 10. The V gene's germline CDR1 is SGHRS and CDR2 YFSETQ. This CDR3 region has 14 residues. DNA for the CDR3: TGCGCCAGCACCCAGGGGGACCACGGGGAGACCCAGTACTTC. Translation gives CASTQGDHGETQYF.

The chain's CDR3 is CASKVAHYNEQFF. The CDR3 bases are TGTGCCAGCAAGGTAGCGCACTACAATGAGCAGTTCTTC. The chain couples TRBV28 to TRBJ2-1; perhaps TRBD2 as D (5 bases). V was trimmed by 7 bases and J by 3 bases, leaving 10 bases between them. CDR1 MDHEN and CDR2 SYDVKM come from the germline V gene. The CDR3 is 13 amino acids.

This chain links TRBV5-1 with TRBJ2-2; 10 positions agree with TRBD2. There are 18 residues in the CDR3. J gave up 4 bases and V 1 base, and 10 bases lay outside the gene matches. CDR1 is SGHRS, CDR2 YFSETQ, per germline. CDR3 DNA sequence: TGCGCCAGCAGCTTGCGACTAGCGGGCCTACGGGGCACCGGGGAGCTGTTTTTT. Its translation: CASSLRLAGLRGTGELFF.

V is TRBV4-2 and J is TRBJ2-7; 11 positions match TRBD1. The CDR3 extends over 16 amino acids. Germline V lookup: CDR1 LGHNA, CDR2 YNFKEQ. V gave up 2 bases and J gave up 3 bases; unmatched junction bases: 6. For the CDR3, the DNA is TGTGCCAGCAGCCAACGGGGACAGGGGGAAAACTACGAGCAGTACTTC. This sequence encodes CASSQRGQGENYEQYF.

J is TRBJ2-1 and V is TRBV28, with 9 positions matching TRBD1. This CDR3 region has 16 residues. The junction had 9 bases not matched to a gene; V was cut back by 4 bases and J by 5 bases. Germline CDR1 MDHEN, CDR2 SYDVKM. CDR3 bases: TGTGCCAGCAGTTCCATAGGGACAGGGCCCCACAATGAGCAGTTCTTC. Protein sequence: CASSSIGTGPHNEQFF. Full variable domain (rest looked up from reference TRBV28 and TRBJ2-1): DVKVTQSSRYLVKRTGEKVFLECVQDMDHENMFWYRQDPGLGLRLIYFSYDVKMKEKGDIPEGYSVSREKKERFSLILESASTNQTSMYLCASSSIGTGPHNEQFFGPGTRLTVL.

V gene TRBV7-6 combines with J gene TRBJ2-2; D is perhaps TRBD1 (6 bases). The V end lost 5 bases, the J end lost 5 bases, and 15 bases lay between the germline ends. The CDR3 has 15 amino acids. Per the germline V gene, CDR1 is SGHVS and CDR2 is FNYEAQ. In DNA form, the CDR3 reads TGTGCCAGCAGCCAACAGGGTTCGGGTACCGGGGAGCTGTTTTTT. This sequence encodes CASSQQGSGTGELFF.

The chain joins TRBV7-6 to TRBJ2-1; 8 bases are shared with TRBD2. In germline, CDR1 is SGHVS, CDR2 FNYEAQ. The CDR3 has 15 residues. The J segment lost 6 bases and the V segment lost 1 base, leaving 5 bases of the junction unmatched. The DNA of the CDR3 is TGTGCCAGCAGCTTAGTAAGCGGGAGTTCCAATGAGCAGTTCTTC. Residues: CASSLVSGSSNEQFF.

The chain uses TRBV7-8 and TRBJ2-7, with 9 bases matching TRBD1. Trimming took 5 bases from V and 4 from J; bases not matched to a gene: 3. CDR3 length: 13 amino acids. Germline V lookup: CDR1 SGHVS, CDR2 FQNEAQ. DNA of the CDR3: TGTGCCAGCAGCAGCGACAGGGGGTACGAGCAGTACTTC. It codes for CASSSDRGYEQYF.

This clone appeared once. The chain carries TRBV27 and TRBJ2-7; 12 nucleotides line up with TRBD1. Per the germline V gene, CDR1 is MNHEY and CDR2 is SMNVEV (reference sequence). The V gene end was trimmed by 5 bases and the J gene end by 6 bases; junction bases not matched to a gene: 5. There are 14 residues in the CDR3. The CDR3 DNA reads as TGTGCCAGCAGTAAGCCGGGACAGGGGGCCGAGCAGTACTTC. Amino acid sequence: CASSKPGQGAEQYF.

The chain joins TRBV30 to TRBJ2-5, with D possibly being TRBD1 or TRBD2 (5 bases each). Trimming left V 5 bases short and J 5 bases short, with 15 bases between. CDR3 size: 13 residues. Looked up from germline, CDR1 is GTSNPN and CDR2 is SVGIG (reference sequence). CDR3 sequence reads: CAWALGVWETQYF. CDR3 DNA sequence: TGTGCCTGGGCTCTGGGGGTGTGGGAGACCCAGTACTTC.

J is TRBJ2-7 and V is TRBV7-6; D is uncertain. The CDR3 contains 12 residues. V was pared by 1 base and J by 1 base, with 2 bases between. Germline-derived CDR1 and CDR2 are SGHVS and FNYEAQ. DNA for the CDR3: TGTGCCAGCAGCTTAGAGTCCTACGAGCAGTACTTC. Encoded protein: CASSLESYEQYF.

This clone has a handful of counts. CDR3: CAWSQEYSTDTQYF. Here the CDR3 DNA reads TGTGCCTGGAGCCAAGAGTATAGCACAGATACGCAGTATTTT. The chain uses TRBV30 and TRBJ2-3; D gene ambiguous. Germline assignment: CDR1 GTSNPN and CDR2 SVGIG (reference sequence). The V end lost 3 bases, the J end lost 0 bases, and 10 bases lay between the germline ends. The CDR3 loop spans 14 amino acids. Combining the CDR3 with reference TRBV30 and TRBJ2-3 gives the whole variable domain SQTIHQWPATLVQPVGSPLSLECTVEGTSNPNLYWYRQAAGRGLQLLFYSVGIGQISSEVPQNLSASRPQDRQFILSSKKLLLSDSGFYLCAWSQEYSTDTQYFGPGTRLTVL.

The V call is TRBV6-5, the J call TRBJ2-1, with D perhaps given as TRBD1 or TRBD2 (6 bases each). V was shortened by 8 bases and J by 9 bases, with 20 bases between the two germline ends. The length of the CDR3 is 14 residues. CDR1 is MNHEY and CDR2 is SVGAGI in the germline V gene. CDR3 sequence (DNA): TGTGCCAGCTGGGGACGGGAAGGAGGGGGTGAGCAGTTCTTC. Translating it yields CASWGREGGGEQFF.

V and J are TRBV10-2 and TRBJ1-1; D is uncertain. V shed 3 bases and J shed 4 bases, with 12 bases lying between them. The germline V gene encodes CDR1 WSHSY and CDR2 SAAADI. The CDR3 totals 14 residues. CDR3 DNA sequence: TGCGCCAGCAGTGATCCCCCGCGGGCCACTGAAGCTTTCTTT. This gives the protein CASSDPPRATEAFF.

The chain has TRBV2 and TRBJ1-1, with a tentative D call TRBD1 (6 bases). The CDR3 runs 14 residues. Deletions cut 3 bases from V and 5 bases from J, with 13 bases between. Per germline, CDR1 SNHLY and CDR2 FYNNEI. The DNA of the CDR3 is TGTGCCAGCAGTGAGGGGGGGCAGCGGACTGAAGCTTTCTTT. Amino acids: CASSEGGQRTEAFF.

The chain uses TRBV28 and TRBJ2-7; no clear D gene. CDR3 length equals 12 residues. Germline CDR1 reads MDHEN; CDR2 reads SYDVKM. V lost 8 bases and J lost 2, with 10 bases in between. CDR3 sequence (DNA): TGTGCCAGCCATCGTAATACCTACGAGCAGTACTTC. Its translation: CASHRNTYEQYF.

V gene TRBV5-4 combines with J gene TRBJ2-3; D not certain. Trimming left V 4 bases short and J 1 base short, with 10 bases between. The CDR3 sequence is 14 residues long. CDR1 is SGHNT and CDR2 is YYREEE in the germline V gene (reference sequence). This CDR3 is CASSKQRRTDTQYF. CDR3 sequence (DNA): TGTGCCAGCAGCAAACAGAGACGCACAGATACGCAGTATTTT.

The rearrangement uses TRBV5-1 and TRBJ2-1; D uncertain. The CDR3 extends over 18 amino acids. Germline loops: CDR1 SGHRS, CDR2 YFSETQ. Trimming removed 3 bases from V and 8 bases from J, with 27 bases in between. DNA of the CDR3: TGCGCCAGCAGCTCCCACGTCTTTCCCCTCGGCGGTGTGGATGAGCAGTTCTTC. This translates into CASSSHVFPLGGVDEQFF.